Listed below are T cell receptor beta chains from one sample, sequenced in a study of vaccination and CD4 T cells after COVID-19. These TCRs are of unknown antigen specificity. TCRdb reprocessed the PCR reads with MiXCR, giving one entry per CDR3 protein. The sample consists of 25,000 to 30,000 distinct CDR3 sequences, 36% of them appearing once. The sequenced sample was CD4+ T cells from blood, cultured in vitro, obtained about 7 months after SARS-CoV-2 vaccination. The receptors originated from a human donor who had recovered from COVID-19. Both conserved end residues are part of each CDR3. D genes are given only for firm matches. A clone size is listed for some rows: how often the clone was seen (once, few, many), or a class if it is expanded.

CDR3aa,CDR3nt,abundance,d_gene,v_gene,j_gene
CASSLSGRNGELFF,TGTGCCAGCAGCCTAAGCGGGAGGAACGGGGAGCTGTTTTTT,NA,TRBD2,TRBV5-4,TRBJ2-2
CASSSRPTTSNTEAFF,TGTGCCAGCAGTTCTCGGCCGACAACATCTAACACTGAAGCTTTCTTT,NA,NA,TRBV28,TRBJ1-1
CASVPRRSYGYTF,TGTGCCAGCGTCCCCCGGAGGAGCTATGGCTACACCTTC,NA,NA,TRBV28,TRBJ1-2
CSASTARGVGNQPQHF,TGCAGTGCTAGCACCGCGAGGGGCGTAGGGAATCAGCCCCAGCATTTT,large,NA,TRBV20-1,TRBJ1-5
CASSARTDQETQYF,TGTGCCAGCAGCGCGAGGACCGACCAAGAGACCCAGTACTTC,NA,NA,TRBV7-8,TRBJ2-5
CASRPQGNQPQHF,TGTGCCAGCAGACCTCAGGGCAATCAGCCCCAGCATTTT,few,NA,TRBV2,TRBJ1-5
CASSWTSGRAGEQFF,TGTGCCAGCAGCTGGACTAGCGGGAGGGCCGGTGAGCAGTTCTTC,few,TRBD2,TRBV6-1,TRBJ2-1
CSVFTSGVGYEQYF,TGCAGCGTCTTCACTAGCGGAGTGGGGTACGAGCAGTACTTC,NA,TRBD2,TRBV29-1,TRBJ2-7
CSVRGLASNEQFF,TGCAGCGTTCGGGGACTAGCGAGCAATGAGCAGTTCTTC,few,TRBD2,TRBV29-1,TRBJ2-1
CASSQGRTETQYF,TGTGCCAGCTCACAGGGGAGGACGGAGACCCAGTACTTC,NA,NA,TRBV18,TRBJ2-5
CASRLGDLAGRYEQYF,TGTGCAAGTCGCTTAGGGGATCTAGCGGGGCGCTACGAGCAGTACTTC,few,NA,TRBV12-2,TRBJ2-7
CASSQNRVSNQPQHF,TGTGCCAGCAGTCAAAACAGGGTTAGCAATCAGCCCCAGCATTTT,NA,NA,TRBV28,TRBJ1-5